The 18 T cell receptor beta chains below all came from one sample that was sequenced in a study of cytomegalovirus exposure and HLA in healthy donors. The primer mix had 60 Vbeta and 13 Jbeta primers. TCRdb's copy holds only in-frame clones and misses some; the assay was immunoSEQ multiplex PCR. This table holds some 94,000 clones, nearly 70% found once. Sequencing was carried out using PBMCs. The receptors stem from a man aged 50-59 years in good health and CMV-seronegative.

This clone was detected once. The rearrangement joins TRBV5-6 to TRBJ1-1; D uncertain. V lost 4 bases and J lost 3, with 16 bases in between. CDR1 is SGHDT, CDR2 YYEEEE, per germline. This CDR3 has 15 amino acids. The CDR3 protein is CASSPSEGVDTEAFF. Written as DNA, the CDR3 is TGTGCCAGCAGCCCCTCGGAGGGTGTGGACACTGAAGCTTTCTTT.

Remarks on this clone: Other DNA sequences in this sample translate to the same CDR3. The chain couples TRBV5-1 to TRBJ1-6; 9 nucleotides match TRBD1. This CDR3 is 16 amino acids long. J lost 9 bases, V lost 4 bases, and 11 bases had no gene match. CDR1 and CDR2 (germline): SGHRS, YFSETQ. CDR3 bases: TGCGCCAGCAGCCTCTTACCGGGACAGGGACTTTCACCCCTCCACTTT. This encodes CASSLLPGQGLSPLHF.

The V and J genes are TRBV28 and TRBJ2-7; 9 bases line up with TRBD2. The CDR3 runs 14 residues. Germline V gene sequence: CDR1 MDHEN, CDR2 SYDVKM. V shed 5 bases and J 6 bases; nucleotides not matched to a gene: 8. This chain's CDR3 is CASSTQGLAGEQYF. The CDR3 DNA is TGTGCCAGCAGTACTCAGGGACTAGCTGGCGAGCAGTACTTC.

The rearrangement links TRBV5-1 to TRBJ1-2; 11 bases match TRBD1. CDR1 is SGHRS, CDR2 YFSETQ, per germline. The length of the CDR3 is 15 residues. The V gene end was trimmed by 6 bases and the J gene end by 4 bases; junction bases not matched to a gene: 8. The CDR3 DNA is TGCGCCAGCAAGGATGGGACAGGGGGTCTCTATGGCTACACCTTC. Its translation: CASKDGTGGLYGYTF. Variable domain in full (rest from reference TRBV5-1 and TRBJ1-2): KAGVTQTPRYLIKTRGQQVTLSCSPISGHRSVSWYQQTPGQGLQFLFEYFSETQRNKGNFPGRFSGRQFSNSRSEMNVSTLELGDSALYLCASKDGTGGLYGYTFGSGTRLTVV.

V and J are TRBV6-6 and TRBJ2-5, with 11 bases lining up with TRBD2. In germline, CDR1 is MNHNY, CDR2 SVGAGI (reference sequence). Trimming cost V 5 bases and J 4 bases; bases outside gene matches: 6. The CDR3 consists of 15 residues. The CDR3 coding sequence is TGTGCCAGCAGTCGTAGCGGGGGGGCCATAGAGACCCAGTACTTC. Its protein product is CASSRSGGAIETQYF.

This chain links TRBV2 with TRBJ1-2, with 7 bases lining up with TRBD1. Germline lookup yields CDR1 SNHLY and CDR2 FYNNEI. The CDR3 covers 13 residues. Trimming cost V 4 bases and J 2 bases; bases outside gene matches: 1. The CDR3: CASSGDSNYGYTF. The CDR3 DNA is TGTGCCAGCAGTGGGGACAGCAACTATGGCTACACCTTC.

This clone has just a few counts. The CDR3 spells CASSVGGGGGLTGELFF. The CDR3 DNA sequence: TGTGCCAGCAGCGTAGGCGGTGGCGGGGGGCTTACCGGGGAGCTGTTTTTT. The chain combines TRBV9 with TRBJ2-2; 8 bases line up with TRBD2. This CDR3 is built from 17 residues. Germline CDR1 reads SGDLS; CDR2 reads YYNGEE. J lost 5 bases, V lost 0 bases, and 9 bases had no gene match.

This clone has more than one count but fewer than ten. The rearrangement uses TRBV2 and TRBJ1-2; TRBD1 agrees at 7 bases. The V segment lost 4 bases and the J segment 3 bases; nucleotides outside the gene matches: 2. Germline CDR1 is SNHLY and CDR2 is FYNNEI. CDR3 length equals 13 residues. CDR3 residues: CASSADRDYGYTF. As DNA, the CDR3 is TGTGCCAGCAGTGCAGACAGGGACTATGGCTACACCTTC.

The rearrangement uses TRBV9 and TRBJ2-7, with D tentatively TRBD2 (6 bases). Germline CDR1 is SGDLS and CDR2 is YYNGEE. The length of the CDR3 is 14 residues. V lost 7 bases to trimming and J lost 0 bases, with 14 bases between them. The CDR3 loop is CASSPGVYSYEQYF. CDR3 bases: TGTGCCAGCTCCCCGGGGGTTTACTCCTACGAGCAGTACTTC.

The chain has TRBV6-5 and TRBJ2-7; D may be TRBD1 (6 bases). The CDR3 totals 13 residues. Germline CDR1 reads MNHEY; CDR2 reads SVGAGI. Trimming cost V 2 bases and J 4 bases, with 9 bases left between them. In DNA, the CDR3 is TGTGCCAGCAGTTACGTGACAGGATACGAGCAGTACTTC. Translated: CASSYVTGYEQYF.

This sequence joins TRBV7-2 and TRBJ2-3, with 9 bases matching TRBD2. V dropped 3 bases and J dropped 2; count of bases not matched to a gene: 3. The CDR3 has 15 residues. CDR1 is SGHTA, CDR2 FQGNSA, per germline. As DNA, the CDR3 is TGTGCCAGCAGCTTTATGGGACTAGCCACAGATACGCAGTATTTT. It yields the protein CASSFMGLATDTQYF.

The DNA of the CDR3 is TGTGCCATCACCCGGGACAGGGGAGAACAGCCCCAGCATTTT. As protein: CAITRDRGEQPQHF. The gene calls are TRBV10-3 and TRBJ1-5; 10 bases agree with TRBD1. There are 14 residues in the CDR3. From germline, CDR1 is ENHRY and CDR2 SYGVKD. Trimming took 7 bases from V and 7 from J; bases not matched to a gene: 7.

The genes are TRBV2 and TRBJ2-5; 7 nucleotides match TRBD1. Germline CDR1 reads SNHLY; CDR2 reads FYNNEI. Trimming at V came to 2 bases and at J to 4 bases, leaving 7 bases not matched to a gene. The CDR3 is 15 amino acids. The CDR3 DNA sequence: TGTGCCAGCAGTGAACTCGGTGGGACAGTAGAGACCCAGTACTTC. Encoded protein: CASSELGGTVETQYF.

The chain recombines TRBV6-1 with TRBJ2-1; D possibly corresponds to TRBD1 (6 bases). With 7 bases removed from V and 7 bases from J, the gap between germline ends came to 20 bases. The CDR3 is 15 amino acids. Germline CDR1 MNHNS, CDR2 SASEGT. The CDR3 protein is CASTPQGGALNEQFF. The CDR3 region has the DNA TGTGCCAGCACCCCTCAAGGGGGTGCCTTAAATGAGCAGTTCTTC.

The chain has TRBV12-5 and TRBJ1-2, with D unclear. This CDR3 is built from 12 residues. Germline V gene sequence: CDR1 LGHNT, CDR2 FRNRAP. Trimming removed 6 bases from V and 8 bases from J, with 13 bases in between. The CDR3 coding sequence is TGTGCTAGTGGCCGCGATCTCGAGGGCTACACCTTC. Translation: CASGRDLEGYTF.

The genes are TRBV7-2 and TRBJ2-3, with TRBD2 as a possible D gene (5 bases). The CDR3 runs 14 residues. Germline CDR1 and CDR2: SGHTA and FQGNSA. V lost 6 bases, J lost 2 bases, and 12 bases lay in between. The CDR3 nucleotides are TGTGCCAGCAGGGATGGACTGAACACAGATACGCAGTATTTT. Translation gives CASRDGLNTDTQYF. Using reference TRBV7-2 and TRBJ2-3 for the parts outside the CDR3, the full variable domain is GAGVSQSPSNKVTEKGKDVELRCDPISGHTALYWYRQSLGQGLEFLIYFQGNSAPDKSGLPSDRFSAERTGGSVSTLTIQRTQQEDSAVYLCASRDGLNTDTQYFGPGTRLTVL.

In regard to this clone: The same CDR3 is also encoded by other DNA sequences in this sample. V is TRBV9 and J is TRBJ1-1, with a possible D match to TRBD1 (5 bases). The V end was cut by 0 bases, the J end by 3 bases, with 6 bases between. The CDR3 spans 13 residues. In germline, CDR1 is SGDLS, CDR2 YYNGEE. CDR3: CASSVGGDTEAFF. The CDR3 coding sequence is TGTGCCAGCAGCGTAGGGGGGGACACTGAAGCTTTCTTT.

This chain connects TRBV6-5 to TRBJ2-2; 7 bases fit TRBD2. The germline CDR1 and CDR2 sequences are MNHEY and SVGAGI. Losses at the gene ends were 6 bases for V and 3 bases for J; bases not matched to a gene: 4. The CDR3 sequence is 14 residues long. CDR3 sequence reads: CASRAAGDTGELFF. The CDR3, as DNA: TGTGCCAGCAGGGCGGCGGGGGACACCGGGGAGCTGTTTTTT.